One sample yielded the 23 T cell receptor beta chains listed below, sequenced in a study of T cell changes during pregnancy in multiple sclerosis. Clones were sequenced by immunoSEQ multiplex PCR, and TCRdb holds only the in-frame ones, with some missing. The table shows more than 70,000 clones, with roughly 91% occurring only once. The starting material was peripheral blood, obtained after pregnancy. The receptors originated from a female donor in good health, enrolled as a control in a pregnancy study.

The gene calls are TRBV29-1 and TRBJ2-5; the match to TRBD1 covers 9 bases. Germline V CDR1 and CDR2: SQVTM, ANQGSEA. The V segment lost 7 bases and the J segment 3 bases; nucleotides outside the gene matches: 12. This CDR3 has 15 amino acids. The CDR3 DNA reads as TGCAGCGCCCAGACACTGGGACAGGGAAAAGAGACCCAGTACTTC. Amino acids: CSAQTLGQGKETQYF.

The V gene is TRBV4-2, the J gene TRBJ1-1; maybe TRBD1 (5 bases). Trimming stripped 1 base from V and 5 bases from J, with 14 bases between. Germline V gives CDR1 LGHNA, CDR2 YNFKEQ. The CDR3 loop spans 15 amino acids. CDR3 DNA: TGTGCCAGCAGCCAAGTGAAGACGGGGGGGACTGAAGCTTTCTTT. Translation: CASSQVKTGGTEAFF.

The rearrangement uses TRBV5-6 and TRBJ1-5, with TRBD1 identical over 9 bases. Germline trimming cut 2 bases from V and 7 bases from J; bases unmatched to any gene: 10. Per germline, CDR1 SGHDT and CDR2 YYEEEE. CDR3 length equals 16 residues. The CDR3: CASSFYYSDRGQPQHF. The CDR3 DNA follows: TGTGCCAGCAGCTTCTATTACTCGGACAGGGGCCAGCCCCAGCATTTT.

This chain connects TRBV7-9 to TRBJ2-5; TRBD2 matches 7 bases. Germline CDR1 SEHNR, CDR2 FQNEAQ (reference sequence). V shed 4 bases and J 5 bases; nucleotides not matched to a gene: 16. The CDR3 is 17 amino acids. The CDR3 coding sequence is TGTGCCAGCAGCTCCCTAATTGCTAGCGGTGGAACCGAGACCCAGTACTTC. Its translation is CASSSLIASGGTETQYF.

The chain recombines TRBV29-1 with TRBJ1-1; D unresolved. Germline V lookup: CDR1 SQVTM, CDR2 ANQGSEA. Trimming took 7 bases from V and 8 from J, leaving 14 bases between them. This CDR3 region has 11 residues. The DNA of the CDR3 is TGCAGCGGGGGTAAGGAGGTGGAAGCTTTCTTT. This translates into CSGGKEVEAFF.

In this sample, this clone turned up once. The V gene is TRBV27, the J gene TRBJ1-4; unclear D gene. With 7 bases removed from V and 3 bases from J, the gap between germline ends came to 15 bases. This CDR3 has 15 amino acids. Germline CDR1 MNHEY, CDR2 SMNVEV (reference sequence). The CDR3 sequence: CASKAGGRPNEKLFF. The CDR3 bases are TGTGCCAGCAAGGCGGGCGGGCGACCTAATGAAAAACTGTTTTTT.

V is TRBV7-2 and J is TRBJ1-2; weak D call: TRBD1 (6 bases). The CDR3 length is 13 residues. The V gene's germline CDR1 is SGHTA and CDR2 FQGNSA. The V end lost 2 bases, the J end lost 7 bases, and 11 bases lay between the germline ends. As DNA, the CDR3 is TGTGCCAGCAGCTTAACAGGGTCGGCTGGCTACACCTTC. Protein sequence: CASSLTGSAGYTF.

The chain carries TRBV14 and TRBJ2-7; 9 bases are shared with TRBD1. CDR3 length: 16 amino acids. J gave up 5 bases and V 7 bases, and 15 bases lay outside the gene matches. Germline assignment: CDR1 SGHDN and CDR2 FVKESK. The chain's CDR3 is CASKGNPGTGSNEQYF. Here the CDR3 DNA reads TGTGCCAGCAAGGGGAATCCCGGGACAGGGTCGAACGAGCAGTACTTC.

V gene TRBV7-9 combines with J gene TRBJ1-1; possible D gene TRBD1, 6 bases. The CDR3 runs to 11 residues. Germline CDR1 reads SEHNR; CDR2 reads FQNEAQ (reference sequence). V was trimmed by 5 bases and J by 11 bases, leaving 12 bases between them. The CDR3 region is CASSTTGGAFF. In nucleotides, the CDR3 is TGTGCCAGCAGCACGACAGGTGGGGCTTTCTTT.

The genes are TRBV6-1 and TRBJ1-5; perhaps TRBD1 as D (6 bases). The germline gives CDR1 MNHNS, CDR2 SASEGT. The CDR3 loop spans 16 amino acids. Trimming took off 1 base at V and 2 bases at J, with 12 bases between the two ends. The CDR3 spells CASSEGQVRGNQPQHF. Written as DNA, the CDR3 is TGTGCCAGCAGTGAAGGACAGGTTAGAGGCAATCAGCCCCAGCATTTT.

The J gene is TRBJ1-4, the V gene TRBV19; a possible D gene is TRBD1 (6 bases). The germline CDR1 and CDR2 sequences are LNHDA and SQIVND (reference sequence). The CDR3 has 16 amino acids. The V end was cut by 3 bases, the J end by 8 bases, with 19 bases between. CDR3 nucleotides: TGTGCCAGTAGTATCACCGGGACACTACTAGGGGAAAAACTGTTTTTT. It yields the protein CASSITGTLLGEKLFF.

The genes are TRBV5-6 and TRBJ1-5, with D unresolved. The V gene lost 2 bases and the J gene lost 0 bases, with 6 bases spanning the gap. CDR1 is SGHDT, CDR2 YYEEEE, per germline. The CDR3 has 14 residues. The CDR3 sequence: CASSFRSSNQPQHF. CDR3 nucleotides: TGTGCCAGCAGCTTCCGTAGTAGCAATCAGCCCCAGCATTTT.

The chain recombines TRBV12-5 with TRBJ1-1; D is unresolved. CDR1 and CDR2 (germline): LGHNT, FRNRAP. This CDR3 has 13 residues. V was cut by 1 base and J by 1 base, with 4 bases left in between. CDR3 residues: CASGLAGNTEAFF. The CDR3 DNA sequence: TGTGCTAGTGGTTTGGCAGGGAACACTGAAGCTTTCTTT.

The V and J genes are TRBV7-3 and TRBJ2-2; 10 nucleotides line up with TRBD1. The ends lost 4 bases at V and 6 bases at J; junction bases unmatched: 5. This CDR3 comprises 15 residues. The germline V gene has CDR1 SGHTA and CDR2 FQGTGA. CDR3 in amino acids: CASSSGTGVSGELFF. The CDR3 region has the DNA TGTGCCAGCAGCTCAGGGACAGGGGTCTCCGGGGAGCTGTTTTTT. Combining the CDR3 with reference TRBV7-3 and TRBJ2-2 gives the whole variable domain GAGVSQTPSNKVTEKGKYVELRCDPISGHTALYWYRQSLGQGPEFLIYFQGTGAADDSGLPNDRFFAVRPEGSVSTLKIQRTERGDSAVYLCASSSGTGVSGELFFGEGSRLTVL.

The rearrangement joins TRBV7-8 to TRBJ1-2; a possible D gene is TRBD1 (5 bases). The CDR3 totals 13 residues. Trimming pared 4 bases from V and 6 bases from J, leaving 12 bases between. The germline V gene encodes CDR1 SGHVS and CDR2 FQNEAQ. The CDR3 spells CASSSDTYDGYTF. CDR3 nucleotides: TGTGCCAGCAGCTCGGACACCTACGATGGCTACACCTTC.

In this sample, this clone turned up once. The chain combines TRBV29-1 with TRBJ2-2; D unclear. This CDR3 is built from 11 residues. The V end lost 6 bases, the J end lost 4 bases, and 6 bases lay between the germline ends. The germline CDR1 and CDR2 sequences are SQVTM and ANQGSEA. The CDR3 is CSVESTGELFF. In DNA, the CDR3 is TGCAGCGTAGAGAGCACCGGGGAGCTGTTTTTT.

The chain employs TRBV20-1 and TRBJ2-1; D unclear. CDR3 length equals 11 residues. Germline assignment: CDR1 DFQATT and CDR2 SNEGSKA (reference sequence). The V and J ends lost 1 base and 8 bases respectively, with 6 bases between them. CDR3 nucleotides: TGCAGTGCTAGAGTTCTCGATGAGCAGTTCTTC. Protein sequence: CSARVLDEQFF.

This clone has just a few counts. The rearrangement links TRBV6-5 to TRBJ1-2, with 7 bases that match TRBD1. This CDR3 has 12 residues. Germline V gives CDR1 MNHEY, CDR2 SVGAGI. The V gene end was trimmed by 5 bases and the J gene end by 8 bases; junction bases not matched to a gene: 5. The CDR3 coding sequence is TGTGCCAGCAGTACAGGGGATAGAGGCTACACCTTC. Translation: CASSTGDRGYTF.

The gene calls are TRBV28 and TRBJ2-3, with TRBD2 identical over 9 bases. Trimming at V came to 10 bases and at J to 3 bases, leaving 5 bases not matched to a gene. The length of the CDR3 is 13 residues. The V gene's germline CDR1 is MDHEN and CDR2 SYDVKM. CDR3 sequence reads: CAIGRGGTDTQYF. DNA of the CDR3: TGTGCCATCGGGCGGGGGGGAACAGATACGCAGTATTTT. The full variable domain, completed using reference TRBV28 and TRBJ2-3, is DVKVTQSSRYLVKRTGEKVFLECVQDMDHENMFWYRQDPGLGLRLIYFSYDVKMKEKGDIPEGYSVSREKKERFSLILESASTNQTSMYLCAIGRGGTDTQYFGPGTRLTVL.

This chain links TRBV7-2 with TRBJ1-1; D is ambiguous. V was shortened by 5 bases and J by 0 bases, with 4 bases between the two germline ends. The CDR3 has 12 residues. Germline CDR1 SGHTA, CDR2 FQGNSA. The CDR3 protein is CASSRVNTEAFF. Written as DNA, the CDR3 is TGTGCCAGCAGCCGGGTGAACACTGAAGCTTTCTTT.

In DNA form, the CDR3 reads TGCGCCAGCAGCCGTGGACACTCTAGCAATCAGCCCCAGCATTTT. This sequence encodes CASSRGHSSNQPQHF. The chain carries TRBV4-3 and TRBJ1-5; possibly TRBD1 for D (5 bases). This CDR3 is 15 amino acids long. Germline loops: CDR1 LGHNA, CDR2 YSLEER. The germline V and J ends were trimmed by 4 bases and 0 bases, with 10 bases remaining between them.

This sequence joins TRBV7-2 and TRBJ1-1; TRBD1 aligns across 9 bases. V shed 0 bases, J shed 6 bases, and the junction held 5 bases outside the gene matches. The CDR3 runs 15 residues. CDR1 is SGHTA and CDR2 is FQGNSA in the germline V gene. CDR3 loop: CASSLAGTGTPEAFF. CDR3 nucleotides: TGTGCCAGCAGCTTAGCGGGGACAGGGACGCCTGAAGCTTTCTTT. The variable domain in full, with the rest retrieved from reference TRBV7-2 and TRBJ1-1, is GAGVSQSPSNKVTEKGKDVELRCDPISGHTALYWYRQSLGQGLEFLIYFQGNSAPDKSGLPSDRFSAERTGGSVSTLTIQRTQQEDSAVYLCASSLAGTGTPEAFFGQGTRLTVV.

The CDR3 loop is CASSYTGSGSGANVLTF. The CDR3 DNA is TGTGCCAGCAGCTACACAGGGTCCGGATCTGGGGCCAACGTCCTGACTTTC. The J gene is TRBJ2-6, the V gene TRBV7-2; the D gene is possibly TRBD1 (6 bases). The CDR3 runs to 17 residues. Deletions cut 4 bases from V and 1 base from J, with 14 bases between. Germline V lookup: CDR1 SGHTA, CDR2 FQGNSA.